One and the same sample provided the 3 T cell receptor beta chains below, sequenced in a study of CD8+CD57+ T cells in acquired aplastic anemia. Genomic DNA, serving as template, underwent TCR beta VDJ and CDR3 profiling. TCRdb reprocessed the reads with MiXCR, giving one entry per CDR3 protein. The sample holds under 250,000 distinct CDR3 sequences, roughly 35% seen once. The sample comprised sorted CD4+, CD8+, or CD8+CD57+ T cells (not recorded which) from PBMCs. Every receptor here comes from a human donor in good health, serving as a control.

V gene TRBV7-9 combines with J gene TRBJ2-7; the D call may be TRBD1 or TRBD2 (5 bases each). The germline V and J ends were trimmed by 4 bases and 5 bases, with 24 bases remaining between them. Germline loops: CDR1 SEHNR, CDR2 FQNEAQ (reference sequence). There are 17 residues in the CDR3. CDR3 in DNA: TGTGCCAGCAGCTCCCCCTCGAGGGGTGTTATGGACCACGAGCAGTACTTC. Protein sequence: CASSSPSRGVMDHEQYF.

This clonotype was seen ten or more times. The genes are TRBV7-8 and TRBJ2-5, with 8 bases fitting TRBD1. Germline V gene data show CDR1 as SGHVS and CDR2 as FQNEAQ. The CDR3 has 14 amino acids. Losses at the gene ends were 5 bases for V and 5 bases for J; bases not matched to a gene: 7. The CDR3 region has the DNA TGTGCCAGCAGCCCGGACAGGGTGTGGGAGACCCAGTACTTC. Translation: CASSPDRVWETQYF.

The V and J genes are TRBV28 and TRBJ1-6; maybe TRBD1 (5 bases). This CDR3 region has 13 residues. V was shortened by 8 bases and J by 5 bases, with 10 bases between the two germline ends. Germline V lookup: CDR1 MDHEN, CDR2 SYDVKM. CDR3 sequence (DNA): TGTGCCAGCGAACGGGACCATAATTCACCCCTCCACTTT. Translating gives CASERDHNSPLHF.